This is a list of T cell receptor beta chains from one sample in a study of human T cells and chemical hapten exposure. TCRdb re-analysed the RACE reads in MiXCR, keeping a single row per CDR3 protein. The data hold some 350,000 distinct CDR3 sequences, with around 6% observed a single time. The source was whole blood, collected in connection with sensitization to the hapten diphenylcyclopropenone (DPC). These receptors were collected from a woman aged 18-29 years with alopecia areata. Some clones in this sample may be carry-over from other donors' samples. CDR3s include the opening cysteine and the closing phenylalanine or tryptophan. A D gene is named only where the DNA matches it firmly. Size tells how often a clone was seen (once, few, many) or the class of an expanded clone, and some rows leave it out.

V gene: TRBV7-2; J gene: TRBJ1-5; clone size: many; D gene: -; CDR3 DNA: TGTGCCAGCAGCTCCCCAGGGCGACCCCAGCATTTT; CDR3 protein: CASSSPGRPQHF
V gene: TRBV28; J gene: TRBJ1-2; clone size: few; D gene: -; CDR3 DNA: TGTGCCACCGAGGGTACGGACTATGGCTACACCTTC; CDR3 protein: CATEGTDYGYTF
V gene: TRBV4-3; J gene: TRBJ1-1; clone size: many; D gene: -; CDR3 DNA: TGCGCCAGCAGCCAAGTTGTTGGGATTGAAGCTTTCTTT; CDR3 protein: CASSQVVGIEAFF
V gene: TRBV7-9; J gene: TRBJ1-6; clone size: few; D gene: -; CDR3 DNA: TGTGCCAGCAGCTTAACGCAGGGAAATTCACCCCTCCACTTT; CDR3 protein: CASSLTQGNSPLHF
V gene: TRBV29-1; J gene: TRBJ1-1; clone size: many; D gene: -; CDR3 DNA: TGCAGCGTTGAAGGCGGATTTAGGGGCACTGAAGCTTTCTTT; CDR3 protein: CSVEGGFRGTEAFF
V gene: TRBV6-1; J gene: TRBJ2-1; clone size: -; D gene: -; CDR3 DNA: TGTGCCAGCAGTGCTAACAGGGGAGGCAATGAGCAGTTCTTC; CDR3 protein: CASSANRGGNEQFF
V gene: TRBV12-3/TRBV12-4; J gene: TRBJ1-2; clone size: -; D gene: -; CDR3 DNA: TGTGCCAGCAGTTTTGGGCAGGAATATGGCTACACCTTC; CDR3 protein: CASSFGQEYGYTF
V gene: TRBV12-3/TRBV12-4; J gene: TRBJ2-2; clone size: many; D gene: -; CDR3 DNA: TGTGCCAGCACAACGAGGACAACGAACACCGGGGAGCTGTTTTTT; CDR3 protein: CASTTRTTNTGELFF
V gene: TRBV7-3; J gene: TRBJ2-2; clone size: -; D gene: -; CDR3 DNA: TGTGCCAGCAGCCCCCCAGGAAACACCGGGGAGCTGTTTTTT; CDR3 protein: CASSPPGNTGELFF
V gene: TRBV3-1; J gene: TRBJ2-7; clone size: -; D gene: -; CDR3 DNA: TGTGCCAGCAGCCAAGATTTTGGGTCCTACGAGCAGTACTTC; CDR3 protein: CASSQDFGSYEQYF
V gene: TRBV7-3; J gene: TRBJ1-5; clone size: -; D gene: -; CDR3 DNA: TGTGCCAGCAGCTTGAATGCAGATCAGCCCCAGCATTTT; CDR3 protein: CASSLNADQPQHF
V gene: TRBV6-6; J gene: TRBJ2-3; clone size: -; D gene: TRBD2; CDR3 DNA: TGTGCCAGCAGTTATCCCAGCGGGGGGGTGGCAGATACGCAGTATTTT; CDR3 protein: CASSYPSGGVADTQYF
V gene: TRBV7-8; J gene: TRBJ1-5; clone size: many; D gene: -; CDR3 DNA: TGTGCCAGCAGCTTAGGGGGACAAAGCAATCAGCCCCAGCATTTT; CDR3 protein: CASSLGGQSNQPQHF
V gene: TRBV10-3; J gene: TRBJ2-3; clone size: -; D gene: -; CDR3 DNA: TGTGCCACCGAGCGGGCCCGGGGAGATACGCAGTATTTT; CDR3 protein: CATERARGDTQYF
V gene: TRBV15; J gene: TRBJ1-1; clone size: many; D gene: TRBD1; CDR3 DNA: TGTGCCACCAGCAGCTCTCGGACAGGGCCCACTGAAGCTTTCTTT; CDR3 protein: CATSSSRTGPTEAFF
V gene: TRBV3-1; J gene: TRBJ1-3; clone size: many; D gene: -; CDR3 DNA: TGTGCCAGCAGCCAAGTGGAGCGAAACACCATATATTTT; CDR3 protein: CASSQVERNTIYF
V gene: TRBV28; J gene: TRBJ1-2; clone size: -; D gene: -; CDR3 DNA: TGTGCCAGCGGGGGTGCGGGACTATGGAGATACACCTTC; CDR3 protein: CASGGAGLWRYTF
V gene: TRBV6-1; J gene: TRBJ1-1; clone size: many; D gene: -; CDR3 DNA: TGTGCCAGCAGACCAGGGGATTTGAACACTGAAGCTTTCTTT; CDR3 protein: CASRPGDLNTEAFF
V gene: TRBV20-1; J gene: TRBJ1-1; clone size: few; D gene: -; CDR3 DNA: TGCAGTGCTAGGAGGGCCGGGTTGAACACTGAAGCTTTCTTT; CDR3 protein: CSARRAGLNTEAFF
V gene: TRBV4-3; J gene: TRBJ2-3; clone size: few; D gene: -; CDR3 DNA: TGCGCCAGCAGCCAATTTTTGACAGATACGCAGTATTTT; CDR3 protein: CASSQFLTDTQYF
V gene: TRBV28; J gene: TRBJ2-6; clone size: many; D gene: TRBD1; CDR3 DNA: TGTGCCATACAGGGGCAAAGCTCTGGGGCCAACGTCCTGACTTTC; CDR3 protein: CAIQGQSSGANVLTF
V gene: TRBV14; J gene: TRBJ1-1; clone size: few; D gene: -; CDR3 DNA: TGTGCCAGCAGCCAAGCATTCGACACTGAAGCTTTCTTT; CDR3 protein: CASSQAFDTEAFF
V gene: TRBV4-1; J gene: TRBJ2-3; clone size: few; D gene: TRBD1; CDR3 DNA: TGCGCCAGCAGCGGGACAGTGCTCACAGATACGCAGTATTTT; CDR3 protein: CASSGTVLTDTQYF
V gene: TRBV6-6; J gene: TRBJ1-5; clone size: few; D gene: -; CDR3 DNA: TGTGCCAGCAGGGAAGGGGGGGGAAATCAGCCCCAGCATTTT; CDR3 protein: CASREGGGNQPQHF
V gene: TRBV27; J gene: TRBJ2-3; clone size: few; D gene: -; CDR3 DNA: TGTGCCAGCAGTCCCACGGGGAGGCACCGTAACACAGATACGCAGTATTTT; CDR3 protein: CASSPTGRHRNTDTQYF
V gene: TRBV4-3; J gene: TRBJ2-5; clone size: medium-sized; D gene: -; CDR3 DNA: TGCGCCAGCAGCCAAGATCCAGCGAGGTTAGAGGTAGAGACCCAGTACTTC; CDR3 protein: CASSQDPARLEVETQYF
V gene: TRBV9; J gene: TRBJ2-7; clone size: -; D gene: -; CDR3 DNA: TGTGCCAGCAGCGTAGAGCAGGGTTTGGACGAGCAGTACTTC; CDR3 protein: CASSVEQGLDEQYF
V gene: TRBV27; J gene: TRBJ1-5; clone size: -; D gene: TRBD1; CDR3 DNA: TGTGCCAGCAGTCCCGGGACAGGGGCTAGCAATCAGCCCCAGCATTTT; CDR3 protein: CASSPGTGASNQPQHF
V gene: TRBV12-3/TRBV12-4; J gene: TRBJ1-1; clone size: many; D gene: TRBD1; CDR3 DNA: TGTGCCAGCAGTCGGACAGGGGGAGAAGCTTTCTTT; CDR3 protein: CASSRTGGEAFF
V gene: TRBV12-3/TRBV12-4; J gene: TRBJ1-2; clone size: many; D gene: -; CDR3 DNA: TGTGCCAGCAGTCCTTGGCAGGAGGGCTATGGCTACACCTTC; CDR3 protein: CASSPWQEGYGYTF
V gene: TRBV6-6; J gene: TRBJ1-4; clone size: many; D gene: -; CDR3 DNA: TGTGCCAGCAGTTACTCGAGGGCAGGGGACAATGAAAAACTGTTTTTT; CDR3 protein: CASSYSRAGDNEKLFF
V gene: TRBV18; J gene: TRBJ1-2; clone size: -; D gene: -; CDR3 DNA: TGTGCCAGCTCGATCGCCCACAGGGATCGTGGCTACACCTTC; CDR3 protein: CASSIAHRDRGYTF
V gene: TRBV12-3/TRBV12-4; J gene: TRBJ2-1; clone size: -; D gene: -; CDR3 DNA: TGTGCCAGCAGTTTAGATGAGACTAGCAATGAGCAGTTCTTC; CDR3 protein: CASSLDETSNEQFF
V gene: TRBV10-3; J gene: TRBJ2-2; clone size: few; D gene: TRBD1; CDR3 DNA: TGTGCCATCAGTTACAGGGGAGACGGGGAGCTGTTTTTT; CDR3 protein: CAISYRGDGELFF
V gene: TRBV3-1; J gene: TRBJ1-2; clone size: -; D gene: -; CDR3 DNA: TGTGCCAGCAGCCCCCAACCGGACAAGGCGGGGGGCTACACCTTC; CDR3 protein: CASSPQPDKAGGYTF
V gene: TRBV6-2/TRBV6-3; J gene: TRBJ1-4; clone size: few; D gene: -; CDR3 DNA: TGTGCCAGCAGCAAAGGAGCAACTAATGAAAAACTGTTTTTT; CDR3 protein: CASSKGATNEKLFF
V gene: TRBV7-2; J gene: TRBJ1-5; clone size: many; D gene: -; CDR3 DNA: TGTGCCAGCAGCTTAGTGAATAAGTCTCCGGGTCAGCCCCAGCATTTT; CDR3 protein: CASSLVNKSPGQPQHF
V gene: TRBV24-1; J gene: TRBJ2-5; clone size: -; D gene: TRBD2; CDR3 DNA: TGTGCCCCCCGGCGGCTAGCGGGGCCGAGGGAGACCCAGTACTTC; CDR3 protein: CAPRRLAGPRETQYF
V gene: TRBV4-3; J gene: TRBJ2-1; clone size: few; D gene: TRBD2; CDR3 DNA: TGCGCCAGCAGCCAAGATCGGGGGGGGTTGGCCAATGAGCAGTTCTTC; CDR3 protein: CASSQDRGGLANEQFF
V gene: TRBV10-3; J gene: TRBJ2-5; clone size: -; D gene: -; CDR3 DNA: TGTGCCATCAGTGGGTTTCCCGTCAAGGAGACCCAGTACTTC; CDR3 protein: CAISGFPVKETQYF
V gene: TRBV12-3/TRBV12-4; J gene: TRBJ2-7; clone size: -; D gene: -; CDR3 DNA: TGTGCCAGCAGTAGTAGATCCGAGCAGTACTTC; CDR3 protein: CASSSRSEQYF
V gene: TRBV7-9; J gene: TRBJ1-4; clone size: many; D gene: -; CDR3 DNA: TGTGCCAGCAGCCCCCCCTGGGGGCGAACTAATGAAAAACTGTTTTTT; CDR3 protein: CASSPPWGRTNEKLFF
V gene: TRBV4-3; J gene: TRBJ1-6; clone size: few; D gene: -; CDR3 DNA: TGCGCCAGCAGCCAAGCCAGAACGCAGGGTTCACCCCTCCACTTT; CDR3 protein: CASSQARTQGSPLHF
V gene: TRBV7-2; J gene: TRBJ1-5; clone size: many; D gene: TRBD1; CDR3 DNA: TGTGCCAGCAGCCCAAGGACAGGTAGCAATCAGCCCCAGCATTTT; CDR3 protein: CASSPRTGSNQPQHF
V gene: TRBV6-5; J gene: TRBJ1-2; clone size: many; D gene: TRBD1; CDR3 DNA: TGTGCCAGCAGTTACCGGACAGGGGGTAGAGAAGGCTACACCTTC; CDR3 protein: CASSYRTGGREGYTF
V gene: TRBV20-1; J gene: TRBJ1-1; clone size: many; D gene: TRBD1; CDR3 DNA: TGCAGTGCTCGGACAGGGGTGGCCCAGAACACTGAAGCTTTCTTT; CDR3 protein: CSARTGVAQNTEAFF
V gene: TRBV20-1; J gene: TRBJ1-5; clone size: many; D gene: TRBD1; CDR3 DNA: TGCAGTGCTAGAGATTTGGGACAGGGAGAGTGGCAGCCCCAGCATTTT; CDR3 protein: CSARDLGQGEWQPQHF
V gene: TRBV11-3; J gene: TRBJ2-5; clone size: few; D gene: TRBD2; CDR3 DNA: TGTGCCAGCAGCGACGGACTAGCGGGGGGCCGAGAGACCCAGTACTTC; CDR3 protein: CASSDGLAGGRETQYF
V gene: TRBV3-1; J gene: TRBJ2-2; clone size: few; D gene: -; CDR3 DNA: TGTGCCAGCAGCCAAGTTTTCAGGGGGAACACCGGGGAGCTGTTTTTT; CDR3 protein: CASSQVFRGNTGELFF